This T cell receptor beta chain derives from a study of T cells in Graves' hyperthyroidism and ophthalmopathy. A note on this clonotype: The antigen remains unidentified.

The CDR3 is made up of 16 amino acids. The V gene lost 3 bases and the J gene lost 2 bases, with 17 bases spanning the gap. Germline values: CDR1 SGHTS, CDR2 YDEGEE. Findings and limits, study-wide: Within blood appeared most thyroid clonotypes that had expanded above 0.001.

Amplified TCR beta CDR3 regions derived from RNA transcripts. With the HTBI primer set, the TCR CDR3 went through a first round of RT-PCR. A single record per CDR3 protein comes from TCRdb applying MiXCR to the multiplex PCR reads. The table has some 440,000 distinct CDR3 sequences, 15% to 17% seen once. The chain is built from TRBV5-8 and TRBJ2-5; TRBD1 might be the D (6 bases). Source material: blood. The sequence came from a woman aged 18-29 years with Graves' hyperthyroidism. This CDR3 reads CASSSGRQGRQETQYF. The CDR3 DNA follows: TGTGCCAGCAGCTCCGGCCGGCAGGGGAGACAAGAGACCCAGTACTTC.